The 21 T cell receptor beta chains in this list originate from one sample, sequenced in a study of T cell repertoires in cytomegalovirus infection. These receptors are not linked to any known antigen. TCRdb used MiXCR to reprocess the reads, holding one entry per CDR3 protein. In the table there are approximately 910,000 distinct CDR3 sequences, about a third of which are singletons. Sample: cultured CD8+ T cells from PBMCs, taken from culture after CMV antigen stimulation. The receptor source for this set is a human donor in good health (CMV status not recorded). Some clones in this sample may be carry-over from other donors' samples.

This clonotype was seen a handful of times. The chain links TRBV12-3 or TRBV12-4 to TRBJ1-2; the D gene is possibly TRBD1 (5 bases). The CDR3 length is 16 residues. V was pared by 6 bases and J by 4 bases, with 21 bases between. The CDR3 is CASSINRDPRPYGYTF. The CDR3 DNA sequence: TGTGCCAGCAGCATTAACCGGGACCCCCGGCCCTATGGCTACACCTTC.

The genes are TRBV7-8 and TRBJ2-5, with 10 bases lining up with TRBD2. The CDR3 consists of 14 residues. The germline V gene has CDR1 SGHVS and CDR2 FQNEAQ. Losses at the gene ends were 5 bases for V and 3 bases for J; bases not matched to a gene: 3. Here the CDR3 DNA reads TGTGCCAGCAGCATTAGCGGGAGGAAAGAGACCCAGTACTTC. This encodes CASSISGRKETQYF.

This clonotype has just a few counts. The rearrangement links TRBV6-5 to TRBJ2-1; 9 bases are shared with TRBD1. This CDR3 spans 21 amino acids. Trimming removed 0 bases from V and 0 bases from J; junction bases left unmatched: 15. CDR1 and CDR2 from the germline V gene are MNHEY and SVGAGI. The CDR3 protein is CASSYSGSGQGHWSSYNEQFF. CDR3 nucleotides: TGTGCCAGCAGTTACTCGGGGTCGGGACAGGGCCACTGGAGCTCCTACAATGAGCAGTTCTTC.

The CDR3 spells CASSSLRVRRGGTEAFF. For the CDR3, the DNA is TGTGCCAGCAGTTCCCTAAGGGTTCGTAGGGGCGGCACTGAAGCTTTCTTT. The chain joins TRBV28 to TRBJ1-1, with a tentative D call TRBD1 (5 bases). Between the trimmed V and J ends, which lost 4 bases and 4 bases, there was a span of 22 bases. This CDR3 has 17 amino acids. From germline, CDR1 is MDHEN and CDR2 SYDVKM.

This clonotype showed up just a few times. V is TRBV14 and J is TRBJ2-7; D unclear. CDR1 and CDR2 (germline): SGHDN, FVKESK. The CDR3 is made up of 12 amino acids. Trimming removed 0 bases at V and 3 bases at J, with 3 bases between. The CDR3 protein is CASSQEGYEQYV. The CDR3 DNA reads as TGTGCCAGCAGCCAAGAGGGCTACGAGCAGTACGTC.

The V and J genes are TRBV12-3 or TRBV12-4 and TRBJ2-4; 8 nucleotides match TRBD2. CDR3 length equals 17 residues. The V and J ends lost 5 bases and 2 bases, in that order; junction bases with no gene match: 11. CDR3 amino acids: CASSPSGLGPTKNIQYF. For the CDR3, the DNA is TGTGCCAGCAGTCCCTCGGGACTAGGACCCACCAAAAACATTCAGTACTTC.

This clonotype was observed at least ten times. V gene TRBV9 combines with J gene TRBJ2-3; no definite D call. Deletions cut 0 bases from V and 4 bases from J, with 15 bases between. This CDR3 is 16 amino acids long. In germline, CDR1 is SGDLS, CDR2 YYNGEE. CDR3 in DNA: TGTGCCAGCAGCGTAGCCTCGTCGGCGGCCCCAGATACGCAGTATTTT. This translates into CASSVASSAAPDTQYF.

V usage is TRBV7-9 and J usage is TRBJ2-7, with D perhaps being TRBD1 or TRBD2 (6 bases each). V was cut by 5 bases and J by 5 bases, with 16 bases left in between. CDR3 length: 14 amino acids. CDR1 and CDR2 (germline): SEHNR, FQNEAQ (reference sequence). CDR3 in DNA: TGTGCCAGCAGCCCGGGGTCGGGGGACAACGAGCAGTACTTC. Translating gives CASSPGSGDNEQYF.

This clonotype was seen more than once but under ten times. The CDR3 DNA follows: TGTGCCAGCAGCTTACCGGGGTTCGGCACGAGAGAGACCCAGTACTTC. Its translation is CASSLPGFGTRETQYF. J is TRBJ2-5 and V is TRBV7-9; tentatively, D is TRBD2 (5 bases). Germline assignment: CDR1 SEHNR and CDR2 FQNEAQ (reference sequence). The CDR3 consists of 16 residues. Trimming took 2 bases from V and 4 from J, leaving 17 bases between them. Supplemented by reference TRBV7-9 and TRBJ2-5, the full variable domain reads DTGVSQNPRHKITKRGQNVTFRCDPISEHNRLYWYRQTLGQGPEFLTYFQNEAQLEKSRLLSDRFSAERPKGSFSTLEIQRTEQGDSAMYLCASSLPGFGTRETQYFGPGTRLLVL.

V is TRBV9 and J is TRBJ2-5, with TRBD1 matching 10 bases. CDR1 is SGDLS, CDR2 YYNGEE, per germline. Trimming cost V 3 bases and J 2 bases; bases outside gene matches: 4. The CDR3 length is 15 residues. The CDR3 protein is CASSAKDRGQETQYF. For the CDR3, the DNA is TGTGCCAGCAGCGCTAAGGACAGGGGGCAAGAGACCCAGTACTTC.

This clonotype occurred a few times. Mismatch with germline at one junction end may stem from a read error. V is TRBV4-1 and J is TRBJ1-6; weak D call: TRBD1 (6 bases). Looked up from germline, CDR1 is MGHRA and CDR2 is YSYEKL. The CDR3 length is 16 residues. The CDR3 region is CASSQDRGGAGSPLHF. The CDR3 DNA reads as TGCGCCAGCAGTCAAGATCGAGGGGGGGCTGGTTCACCCCTCCACTTT.

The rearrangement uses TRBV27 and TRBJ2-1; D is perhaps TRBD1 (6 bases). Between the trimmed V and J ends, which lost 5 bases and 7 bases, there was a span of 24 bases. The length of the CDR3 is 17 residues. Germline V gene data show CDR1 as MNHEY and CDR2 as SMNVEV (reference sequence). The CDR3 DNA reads TGTGCCAGCAGTGCCATTCCAGCAAGGGGGACAAGGAATGAGCAGTTCTTC. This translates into CASSAIPARGTRNEQFF.

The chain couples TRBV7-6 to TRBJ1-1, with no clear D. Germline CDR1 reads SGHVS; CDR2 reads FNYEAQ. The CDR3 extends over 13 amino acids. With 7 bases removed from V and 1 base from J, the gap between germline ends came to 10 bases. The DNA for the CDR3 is TGTGCCAGCATGCTCGGGAGGAACACTGAAGCTTTCTTT. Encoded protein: CASMLGRNTEAFF.

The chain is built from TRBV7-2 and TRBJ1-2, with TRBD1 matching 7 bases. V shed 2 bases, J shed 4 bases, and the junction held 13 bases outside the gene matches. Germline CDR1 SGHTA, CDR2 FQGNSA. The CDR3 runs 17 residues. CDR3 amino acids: CASSLWGGVGTVYGYTF. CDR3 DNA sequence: TGTGCCAGCAGCTTATGGGGGGGGGTTGGGACAGTCTATGGCTACACCTTC.

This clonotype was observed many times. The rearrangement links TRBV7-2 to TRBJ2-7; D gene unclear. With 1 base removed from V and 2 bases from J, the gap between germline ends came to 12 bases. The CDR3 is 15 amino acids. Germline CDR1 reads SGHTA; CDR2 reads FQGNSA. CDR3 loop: CASSLGPSIAYEQYV. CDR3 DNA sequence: TGTGCCAGCAGCTTAGGCCCTAGTATAGCCTACGAGCAGTACGTC.

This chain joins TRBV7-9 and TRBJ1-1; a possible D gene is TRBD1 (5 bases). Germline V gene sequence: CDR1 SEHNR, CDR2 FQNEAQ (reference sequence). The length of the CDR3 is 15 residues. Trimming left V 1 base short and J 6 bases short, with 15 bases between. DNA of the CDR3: TGTGCCAGCAGCTTAGTGGCGACAGTGGGGGCTGAAGCTTTCTTT. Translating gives CASSLVATVGAEAFF.

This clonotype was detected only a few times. The CDR3 DNA reads as TGTGCCAGCAGTTTTGGACCAACGGGGCAGTTCTTC. It specifies CASSFGPTGQFF. V is TRBV27 and J is TRBJ2-1; D is undetermined. Germline CDR1 is MNHEY and CDR2 is SMNVEV (reference sequence). The germline V and J ends were trimmed by 3 bases and 12 bases, with 12 bases remaining between them. CDR3 length: 12 residues.

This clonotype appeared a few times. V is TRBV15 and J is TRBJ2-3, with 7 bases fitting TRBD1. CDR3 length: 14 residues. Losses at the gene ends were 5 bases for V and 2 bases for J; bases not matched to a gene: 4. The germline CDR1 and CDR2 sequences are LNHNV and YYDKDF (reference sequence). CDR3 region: CATSPGGFTDTQYF. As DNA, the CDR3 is TGTGCCACCAGCCCAGGGGGTTTCACAGATACGCAGTATTTT.

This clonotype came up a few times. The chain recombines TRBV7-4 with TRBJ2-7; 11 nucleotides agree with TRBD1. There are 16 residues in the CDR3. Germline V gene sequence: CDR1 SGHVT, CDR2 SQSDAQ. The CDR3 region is CASSTLRSRDRGTNCV. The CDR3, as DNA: TGTGCCAGCAGCACACTAAGGTCCAGGGACAGGGGGACTAATTGCGTC.

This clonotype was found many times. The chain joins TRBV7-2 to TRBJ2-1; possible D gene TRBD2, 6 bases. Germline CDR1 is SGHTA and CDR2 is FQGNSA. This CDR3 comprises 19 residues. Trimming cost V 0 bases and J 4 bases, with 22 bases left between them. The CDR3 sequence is CASSLAALVGPGVYNEQFF. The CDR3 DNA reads TGTGCCAGCAGCTTAGCCGCCCTGGTGGGGCCGGGGGTATACAATGAGCAGTTCTTC.

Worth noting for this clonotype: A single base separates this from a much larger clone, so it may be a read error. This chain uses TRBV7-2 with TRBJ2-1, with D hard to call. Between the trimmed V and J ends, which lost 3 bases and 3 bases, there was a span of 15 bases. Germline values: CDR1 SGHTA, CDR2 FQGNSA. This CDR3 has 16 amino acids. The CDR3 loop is CASSFGNIAIYNEQFF. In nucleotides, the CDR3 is TGTGCCAGCAGCTTTGGGAACATAGCAATCTACAATGAGCAGTTCTTC.